These 23 T cell receptor beta chains were all obtained from the same sample, sequenced in a study of control samples from healthy donors and cancer patients. TCRdb's copy holds only in-frame clones and misses some; the assay was immunoSEQ multiplex PCR. The sample includes some 96,000 clones, approximately 93% of them seen just once. The sample consisted of blood. These receptors were taken from a young man in good health.

J is TRBJ2-3 and V is TRBV10-3; the D is unclear. There are 14 residues in the CDR3. Trimming cost V 2 bases and J 0 bases, with 6 bases left between them. The germline CDR1 and CDR2 sequences are ENHRY and SYGVKD. CDR3 nucleotides: TGTGCCATCAGTGAGGGCGGTAGCACAGATACGCAGTATTTT. It encodes CAISEGGSTDTQYF.

Here the CDR3 reads CASSSTGQETQYF. DNA of the CDR3: TGTGCCAGCAGTTCGACAGGGCAAGAGACCCAGTACTTC. This chain joins TRBV6-5 and TRBJ2-5, with 7 positions matching TRBD1. Germline V CDR1 and CDR2: MNHEY, SVGAGI. There are 13 residues in the CDR3. Trimming cost V 4 bases and J 2 bases; bases outside gene matches: 1.

This chain uses TRBV6-5 with TRBJ1-4; D gene ambiguous. Between the trimmed V and J ends, which lost 2 bases and 3 bases, there was a span of 10 bases. The germline V gene has CDR1 MNHEY and CDR2 SVGAGI. The CDR3 consists of 15 residues. The CDR3 DNA follows: TGTGCCAGCAGTTACGATACAGCTCCTAATGAAAAACTGTTTTTT. Translating gives CASSYDTAPNEKLFF.

The chain joins TRBV19 to TRBJ1-1, with D unclear. V was cut by 1 base and J by 9 bases, with 15 bases left in between. The CDR3 is 14 amino acids. Germline V gene lookup returns CDR1 LNHDA and CDR2 SQIVND (reference sequence). The CDR3 nucleotides are TGTGCCAGTAGTATAGTCCCCCGTCAGGATCAAGCTTTCTTT. This gives the protein CASSIVPRQDQAFF.

This chain joins TRBV18 and TRBJ1-1; TRBD1 might be the D (5 bases). Trimming took 2 bases from V and 2 from J, leaving 9 bases between them. The germline V gene encodes CDR1 KGHSH and CDR2 LQKENI. The CDR3 has 14 amino acids. CDR3 DNA sequence: TGTGCCAGCTCACCAACGGGGGTTAACACTGAAGCTTTCTTT. Protein product: CASSPTGVNTEAFF.

With respect to this clone: A junction boundary mismatches the germline segment, possibly from a read error. The chain links TRBV19 to TRBJ2-4, with 10 bases identical to TRBD2. The CDR3 runs to 12 residues. From germline, CDR1 is LNHDA and CDR2 SQIVND (reference sequence). This CDR3 reads CASSIEGSGRHF. As DNA, the CDR3 is TGTGCCAGTAGTATAGAAGGTAGCGGGAGGCACTTC.

In its sample, this clone was seen once. The gene calls are TRBV19 and TRBJ2-5; possibly TRBD2 for D (6 bases). Germline-derived CDR1 and CDR2 are LNHDA and SQIVND (reference sequence). Trimming stripped 4 bases from V and 1 base from J, with 22 bases between. This CDR3 has 18 residues. The CDR3 loop reads CASSTQALMGGRQETQYF. The CDR3 DNA is TGTGCCAGTAGTACCCAAGCCCTAATGGGGGGACGCCAAGAGACCCAGTACTTC.

This clone has a handful of counts. V usage is TRBV6-5 and J usage is TRBJ2-3; D gene unclear. Trimming removed 7 bases from V and 2 bases from J, with 10 bases in between. The V gene's germline CDR1 is MNHEY and CDR2 SVGAGI. The CDR3 runs 13 residues. CDR3 region: CASNSGFTDTQYF. CDR3 coding DNA: TGTGCCAGCAATTCCGGGTTCACAGATACGCAGTATTTT.

The chain is built from TRBV27 and TRBJ2-3; D is possibly TRBD1 or TRBD2 (6 bases each). CDR3 length: 15 residues. CDR1 MNHEY and CDR2 SMNVEV come from the germline V gene (reference sequence). V lost 5 bases and J 1 base, leaving 13 bases between the germline ends. CDR3 in amino acids: CASSPRGHGTDTQYF. The DNA for the CDR3 is TGTGCCAGCAGTCCCCGGGGGCACGGCACAGATACGCAGTATTTT.

The rearrangement joins TRBV5-8 to TRBJ1-6; D ambiguous. The CDR3 loop spans 15 amino acids. CDR1 and CDR2 (germline): SGHTS, YDEGEE. V lost 3 bases to trimming and J lost 9 bases, with 16 bases between them. The CDR3, as DNA: TGTGCCAGCAGCTACCATTCCCGGGCAGCTTCACCCCTCCACTTT. This encodes CASSYHSRAASPLHF.

The CDR3 reads CAIPGTGSGGYTF. CDR3 sequence (DNA): TGTGCCATTCCCGGGACAGGGAGCGGCGGCTACACCTTC. The chain has TRBV19 and TRBJ1-2; 9 bases fit TRBD1. V lost 10 bases, J lost 8 bases, and 11 bases stayed unmatched. Germline loops: CDR1 LNHDA, CDR2 SQIVND (reference sequence). The CDR3 extends over 13 amino acids.

The chain recombines TRBV5-4 with TRBJ1-2, with unresolved D. This CDR3 is built from 11 residues. V lost 3 bases and J lost 7, with 7 bases in between. CDR1 is SGHNT, CDR2 YYREEE, per germline (reference sequence). The CDR3 bases are TGTGCCAGCAGCTCTGTCGCTGGCTACACCTTC. Translation gives CASSSVAGYTF.

The chain couples TRBV18 to TRBJ1-1; D possibly corresponds to TRBD1 (5 bases). The ends were cut back, 2 bases at V and 6 bases at J, with 16 bases in the middle. CDR3 length equals 15 residues. Per the germline V gene, CDR1 is KGHSH and CDR2 is LQKENI. CDR3 amino acids: CASSPLRGGLSEAFF. CDR3 bases: TGTGCCAGCTCACCATTAAGGGGTGGTTTGTCTGAAGCTTTCTTT. Variable domain in full (rest from reference TRBV18 and TRBJ1-1): NAGVMQNPRHLVRRRGQEARLRCSPMKGHSHVYWYRQLPEEGLKFMVYLQKENIIDESGMPKERFSAEFPKEGPSILRIQQVVRGDSAAYFCASSPLRGGLSEAFFGQGTRLTVV.

This clone was observed a single time. The chain uses TRBV5-5 and TRBJ1-4; TRBD1 aligns across 9 bases. The CDR3 has 14 residues. Unmatched junction bases numbered 5, after V lost 5 bases and J lost 6 bases. Germline assignment: CDR1 SGHKS and CDR2 YYEKEE (reference sequence). The CDR3 nucleotides are TGTGCCAGCAGGACAGGGGGAGAGGATGAAAAACTGTTTTTT. Amino acid sequence: CASRTGGEDEKLFF.

The chain uses TRBV4-1 and TRBJ1-1, with a weak D call TRBD1 (5 bases). Deletions cut 3 bases from V and 0 bases from J, with 23 bases between. The length of the CDR3 is 19 residues. Germline CDR1 reads MGHRA; CDR2 reads YSYEKL. Here the CDR3 reads CASSQSTGTRILMNTEAFF. The CDR3 nucleotides are TGCGCCAGCAGCCAGTCAACCGGGACCCGGATCCTTATGAACACTGAAGCTTTCTTT.

On this clone: The junction departs from germline at one end; a sequencing error may be responsible. The chain links TRBV19 to TRBJ2-2, with a possible D match to TRBD1 (5 bases). CDR3 length: 12 residues. The germline CDR1 and CDR2 sequences are LNHDA and SQIVND (reference sequence). The CDR3 reads CANSIRAGELFF. CDR3 nucleotides: TGTGCCAATAGTATCAGGGCTGGGGAGCTGTTTTTT.

This clone was counted once. This chain connects TRBV7-6 to TRBJ2-2; D uncertain. Trimming left V 3 bases short and J 6 bases short, with 14 bases between. This CDR3 comprises 15 residues. Germline assignment: CDR1 SGHVS and CDR2 FNYEAQ. CDR3 in amino acids: CASSFTGSPSGELFF. For the CDR3, the DNA is TGTGCCAGCAGCTTTACCGGGTCCCCGTCCGGGGAGCTGTTTTTT.

The V gene is TRBV30, the J gene TRBJ1-1; D is unclear. The CDR3 runs 11 residues. Germline-derived CDR1 and CDR2 are GTSNPN and SVGIG (reference sequence). V was trimmed by 7 bases and J by 0 bases, leaving 6 bases between them. The CDR3 reads CALSMNTEAFF. DNA of the CDR3: TGTGCCTTATCAATGAACACTGAAGCTTTCTTT.

The chain is built from TRBV6-6 and TRBJ1-2, with D unresolved. The CDR3 totals 12 residues. V was pared by 0 bases and J by 13 bases, with 12 bases between. The V gene's germline CDR1 is MNHNY and CDR2 SVGAGI (reference sequence). The CDR3 DNA reads TGTGCCAGCAGTTACTCGGCGGGCTTCTGCACCTTC. Protein: CASSYSAGFCTF.

The V and J genes are TRBV12-3 or TRBV12-4 and TRBJ1-1; no clear D. CDR3 length: 12 amino acids. V lost 6 bases and J lost 3, with 8 bases in between. The CDR3 sequence: CASRNRYTEAFF. CDR3 DNA sequence: TGTGCCAGCAGAAATCGCTACACTGAAGCTTTCTTT.

This clone was seen a few times. Distinct nucleotide sequences in the sample also encode this CDR3. The chain joins TRBV5-1 to TRBJ1-1; D not resolved. Germline CDR1 and CDR2: SGHRS and YFSETQ. The CDR3 covers 13 residues. V was trimmed by 0 bases and J by 5 bases, leaving 8 bases between them. In DNA, the CDR3 is TGCGCCAGCAGCTTGGAATTGGGGACTGAAGCTTTCTTT. This codes for CASSLELGTEAFF.

The chain links TRBV27 to TRBJ2-2; D remains ambiguous. CDR1 and CDR2 (germline): MNHEY, SMNVEV (reference sequence). The germline V and J ends were trimmed by 2 bases and 0 bases, with 7 bases remaining between them. The CDR3 contains 15 residues. The CDR3 region is CASSLRAPNTGELFF. The DNA of the CDR3 is TGTGCCAGCAGTTTAAGGGCCCCGAACACCGGGGAGCTGTTTTTT.

The V call is TRBV12-3 or TRBV12-4, the J call TRBJ2-2; D may be TRBD1 (5 bases). V was shortened by 7 bases and J by 5 bases, with 8 bases between the two germline ends. The CDR3 has 12 amino acids. The CDR3 DNA is TGTGCCAGCATTAGGGGTACCGGGGAGCTGTTTTTT. Its translation: CASIRGTGELFF.